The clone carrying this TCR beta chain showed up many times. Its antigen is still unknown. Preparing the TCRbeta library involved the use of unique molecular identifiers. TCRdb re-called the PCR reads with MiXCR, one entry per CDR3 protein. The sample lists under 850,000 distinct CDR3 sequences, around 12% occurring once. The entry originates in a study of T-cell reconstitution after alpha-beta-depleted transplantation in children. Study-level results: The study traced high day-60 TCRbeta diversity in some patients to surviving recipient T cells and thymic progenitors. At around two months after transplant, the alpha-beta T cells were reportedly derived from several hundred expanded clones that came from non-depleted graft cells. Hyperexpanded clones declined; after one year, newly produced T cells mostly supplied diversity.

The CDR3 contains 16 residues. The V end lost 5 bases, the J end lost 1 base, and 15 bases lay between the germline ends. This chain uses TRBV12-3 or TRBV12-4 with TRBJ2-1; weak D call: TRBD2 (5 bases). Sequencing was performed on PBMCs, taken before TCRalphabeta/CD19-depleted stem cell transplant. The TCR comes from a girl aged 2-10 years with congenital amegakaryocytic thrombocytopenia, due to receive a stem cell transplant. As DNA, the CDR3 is TGTGCCAGCAGTCTGGTGGCGGGCATATCCTACAATGAGCAGTTCTTC. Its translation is CASSLVAGISYNEQFF.